What follows are 31 T cell receptor beta chains derived from one specimen sequenced in a study of shared clonotypes between healthy human individuals. Clones were sequenced by immunoSEQ multiplex PCR, and TCRdb holds only the in-frame ones, with some missing. The repertoire holds around 1.9 million clones, with 85% to 95% as singletons. Terminally differentiated effector memory CD45RA+ cells were excluded by CCR7 positive selection of CD45RO-negative cells. Specimen: naive CD8+ T cells from PBMCs. The receptors come from a man younger than 30 in good health. Some clones in this sample may be carry-over from other donors' samples.

The chain couples TRBV9 to TRBJ2-1; D is possibly TRBD2 (6 bases). CDR1 is SGDLS and CDR2 is YYNGEE in the germline V gene. This CDR3 region has 15 residues. Trimming pared 2 bases from V and 5 bases from J, leaving 14 bases between. CDR3 nucleotide sequence: TGTGCCAGCAGCGTCGCGGCTAGCGCACACAATGAGCAGTTCTTC. This encodes CASSVAASAHNEQFF.

V is TRBV9 and J is TRBJ2-7, with no clear D. Germline CDR1 reads SGDLS; CDR2 reads YYNGEE. The V end lost 4 bases, the J end lost 5 bases, and 10 bases lay between the germline ends. The CDR3 contains 12 residues. Written as DNA, the CDR3 is TGTGCCAGCAGCCCCGATTCCCACGAGCAGTACTTC. Residues: CASSPDSHEQYF. Variable domain in full (rest from reference TRBV9 and TRBJ2-7): DSGVTQTPKHLITATGQRVTLRCSPRSGDLSVYWYQQSLDQGLQFLIQYYNGEERAKGNILERFSAQQFPDLHSELNLSSLELGDSALYFCASSPDSHEQYFGPGTRLTVT.

The CDR3 region is CAWSPLAKMLDTQYF. The CDR3 nucleotides read TGTGCCTGGAGTCCCCTAGCGAAAATGTTGGATACGCAGTATTTT. V and J are TRBV30 and TRBJ2-3; a weak D match, TRBD2 (6 bases). V lost 2 bases and J lost 6, with 18 bases in between. Germline-derived CDR1 and CDR2 are GTSNPN and SVGIG (reference sequence). The CDR3 spans 15 residues. Full variable domain (rest looked up from reference TRBV30 and TRBJ2-3): SQTIHQWPATLVQPVGSPLSLECTVEGTSNPNLYWYRQAAGRGLQLLFYSVGIGQISSEVPQNLSASRPQDRQFILSSKKLLLSDSGFYLCAWSPLAKMLDTQYFGPGTRLTVL.

The chain has TRBV7-2 and TRBJ2-5; a possible D gene is TRBD2 (6 bases). Trimming removed 5 bases at V and 6 bases at J, with 16 bases between. The CDR3 contains 14 residues. The germline gives CDR1 SGHTA, CDR2 FQGNSA. The CDR3 DNA reads TGTGCCAGCAGCGGGGGGTGGGCTTCCCAGACCCAGTACTTC. Translating it yields CASSGGWASQTQYF. Based on the CDR3 plus reference TRBV7-2 and TRBJ2-5, the full variable domain is GAGVSQSPSNKVTEKGKDVELRCDPISGHTALYWYRQSLGQGLEFLIYFQGNSAPDKSGLPSDRFSAERTGGSVSTLTIQRTQQEDSAVYLCASSGGWASQTQYFGPGTRLLVL.

On this clone itself: Other nucleotide sequences from this sample produce the same CDR3. The chain has TRBV5-1 and TRBJ1-5, with a weak D call TRBD1 (5 bases). From germline, CDR1 is SGHRS and CDR2 YFSETQ. V lost 0 bases, J lost 5 bases, and 6 bases lay in between. CDR3 size: 13 residues. The CDR3 DNA reads TGCGCCAGCAGCTTGGGGGGGGATCAGCCCCAGCATTTT. This sequence encodes CASSLGGDQPQHF.

The rearrangement uses TRBV7-9 and TRBJ1-4; D is undetermined. The CDR3 totals 13 residues. Germline V gene lookup returns CDR1 SEHNR and CDR2 FQNEAQ (reference sequence). V was shortened by 2 bases and J by 8 bases, with 9 bases between the two germline ends. This CDR3 is CASSLRLGEKLFF. DNA for the CDR3: TGTGCCAGCAGCTTACGTCTGGGCGAAAAACTGTTTTTT.

About this clone itself: The same CDR3 also results from other DNA sequences found in this sample. The chain couples TRBV29-1 to TRBJ2-7, with D perhaps given as TRBD1 or TRBD2 (5 bases each). V lost 1 base, J lost 2 bases, and 9 bases lay in between. Germline CDR1 and CDR2: SQVTM and ANQGSEA. This CDR3 is built from 13 residues. The CDR3 loop reads CSVEGGVPYEQYF. For the CDR3, the DNA is TGCAGCGTTGAAGGAGGGGTTCCCTACGAGCAGTACTTC.

The genes are TRBV7-9 and TRBJ1-1; D may be TRBD1 (6 bases). This CDR3 is 15 amino acids long. Germline values: CDR1 SEHNR, CDR2 FQNEAQ (reference sequence). Trimming took off 1 base at V and 5 bases at J, with 14 bases between the two ends. CDR3 nucleotides: TGTGCCAGCAGCTTAGGGGACACTATGGAGACTGAAGCTTTCTTT. The encoded protein is CASSLGDTMETEAFF.

The gene calls are TRBV7-6 and TRBJ2-3; 11 bases are shared with TRBD2. The germline V gene encodes CDR1 SGHVS and CDR2 FNYEAQ. The V gene end was trimmed by 1 base and the J gene end by 2 bases; junction bases not matched to a gene: 5. The CDR3 covers 17 residues. In DNA, the CDR3 is TGTGCCAGCAGCTTAGATGTGACTAGCGGGGACACAGATACGCAGTATTTT. This codes for CASSLDVTSGDTDTQYF.

In this sample, this clone turned up once. The chain joins TRBV5-1 to TRBJ2-3; 10 nucleotides align to TRBD1. The CDR3 contains 17 residues. CDR1 is SGHRS and CDR2 is YFSETQ in the germline V gene. V was clipped by 0 bases and J by 2 bases; unmatched bases: 6. The CDR3 DNA is TGCGCCAGCAGCTTGGGAAGGGACAGGGGTTTCACAGATACGCAGTATTTT. Encoded protein: CASSLGRDRGFTDTQYF. Variable domain in full (rest from reference TRBV5-1 and TRBJ2-3): KAGVTQTPRYLIKTRGQQVTLSCSPISGHRSVSWYQQTPGQGLQFLFEYFSETQRNKGNFPGRFSGRQFSNSRSEMNVSTLELGDSALYLCASSLGRDRGFTDTQYFGPGTRLTVL.

The chain couples TRBV15 to TRBJ2-5, with 7 bases that match TRBD1. The J segment lost 3 bases and the V segment lost 1 base, leaving 8 bases of the junction unmatched. Germline V gives CDR1 LNHNV, CDR2 YYDKDF (reference sequence). The CDR3 totals 16 residues. In DNA, the CDR3 is TGTGCCACCAGCAGAGGAAACAGGGGTTTGGAAGAGACCCAGTACTTC. This encodes CATSRGNRGLEETQYF.

The V gene is TRBV9, the J gene TRBJ1-1; TRBD1 matches 9 bases. The germline V gene has CDR1 SGDLS and CDR2 YYNGEE. This CDR3 region has 18 residues. With 6 bases clipped from V and 0 bases from J, the junction kept 15 bases outside the gene matches. The CDR3 sequence: CASTDPRDRENMNTEAFF. The CDR3, as DNA: TGTGCCAGCACCGACCCCCGGGACAGGGAAAATATGAACACTGAAGCTTTCTTT.

V gene TRBV7-2 combines with J gene TRBJ2-7; D is perhaps TRBD1 (5 bases). Germline CDR1 is SGHTA and CDR2 is FQGNSA. The CDR3 sequence is 14 residues long. The V end was cut by 5 bases, the J end by 3 bases, with 14 bases between. The DNA for the CDR3 is TGTGCCAGCAGCCCCTTGGGGCAGAGCTACGAGCAGTACTTC. Amino acids: CASSPLGQSYEQYF.

Worth noting for this clone: This same CDR3 is encoded by further DNA sequences in the sample. The rearrangement links TRBV7-6 to TRBJ2-6; perhaps TRBD2 as D (6 bases). V lost 1 base and J 2 bases, leaving 6 bases between the germline ends. Germline V gives CDR1 SGHVS, CDR2 FNYEAQ. The CDR3 sequence is 15 residues long. The CDR3 nucleotides read TGTGCCAGCAGCTTAGGGGGGGCTGGGGCCAACGTCCTGACTTTC. The encoded protein is CASSLGGAGANVLTF. Full variable domain (outside the CDR3, taken from reference TRBV7-6 and TRBJ2-6): GAGVSQSPRYKVTKRGQDVALRCDPISGHVSLYWYRQALGQGPEFLTYFNYEAQQDKSGLPNDRFSAERPEGSISTLTIQRTEQRDSAMYRCASSLGGAGANVLTFGAGSRLTVL.

This chain joins TRBV6-1 and TRBJ1-1; 8 bases agree with TRBD1. The CDR3 extends over 12 amino acids. Looked up from germline, CDR1 is MNHNS and CDR2 is SASEGT. The ends lost 7 bases at V and 12 bases at J; junction bases unmatched: 10. The CDR3 DNA follows: TGTGCCAGCATCGCCCAGGGACAGGCTACTTTCTTT. This translates into CASIAQGQATFF.

A word on this clone: This specimen includes other DNA sequences encoding the same CDR3. The chain employs TRBV9 and TRBJ2-7, with D unresolved. Looked up from germline, CDR1 is SGDLS and CDR2 is YYNGEE. The CDR3 runs to 14 residues. Between the trimmed V and J ends, which lost 2 bases and 0 bases, there was a span of 9 bases. CDR3 in amino acids: CASSVGVSSYEQYF. Here the CDR3 DNA reads TGTGCCAGCAGCGTCGGCGTCAGCTCCTACGAGCAGTACTTC.

The V call is TRBV11-2, the J call TRBJ2-1, with no clear D. The germline CDR1 and CDR2 sequences are SGHAT and FQNNGV. There are 12 residues in the CDR3. The V gene lost 4 bases and the J gene lost 4 bases, with 5 bases spanning the gap. The CDR3 spells CASSYTYNEQFF. CDR3 nucleotide sequence: TGTGCCAGCAGCTACACTTACAATGAGCAGTTCTTC.

This clone was recorded only once. The gene calls are TRBV28 and TRBJ2-3; TRBD2 matches at 9 bases. Trimming at V came to 5 bases and at J to 2 bases, leaving 8 bases not matched to a gene. The CDR3 sequence is 16 residues long. CDR1 MDHEN and CDR2 SYDVKM come from the germline V gene. CDR3 nucleotide sequence: TGTGCCAGCAGTACCCGGACTAGCGTATTCACAGATACGCAGTATTTT. Protein sequence: CASSTRTSVFTDTQYF.

This sequence joins TRBV21-1 and TRBJ1-1; the table assigns TRBD1, which was not confirmed against the DNA. TRBV21-1 is described as a pseudogene. The length of the CDR3 is 11 residues. CDR3 in amino acids: CASSRTPEAFF. The CDR3 DNA sequence: TGTGCCAGCAGCCGTACACCAGAAGCTTTCTTT.

The genes are TRBV4-1 and TRBJ2-7, with 9 nucleotides matching TRBD1. CDR1 is MGHRA and CDR2 is YSYEKL in the germline V gene. This CDR3 contains 16 residues. With 1 base clipped from V and 1 base from J, the junction kept 5 bases outside the gene matches. The CDR3 reads CASSQAPGQGSYEQYF. For the CDR3, the DNA is TGCGCCAGCAGCCAAGCCCCGGGACAGGGTTCCTACGAGCAGTACTTC.

J is TRBJ1-1 and V is TRBV5-5; D gene unclear. Trimming pared 3 bases from V and 11 bases from J, leaving 11 bases between. Per germline, CDR1 SGHKS and CDR2 YYEKEE (reference sequence). This CDR3 comprises 11 residues. The CDR3 nucleotides are TGTGCCAGCAGCTCGGAGGGCTGGGCTTTCTTT. Encoded protein: CASSSEGWAFF.

The genes are TRBV27 and TRBJ2-7; TRBD2 aligns across 7 bases. The CDR3 loop spans 15 amino acids. The V gene end was trimmed by 3 bases and the J gene end by 5 bases; junction bases not matched to a gene: 10. Germline CDR1 and CDR2: MNHEY and SMNVEV (reference sequence). The chain's CDR3 is CASSFFPGDYNEQYF. CDR3 nucleotides: TGTGCCAGCAGTTTCTTCCCTGGGGACTACAACGAGCAGTACTTC.

The rearrangement joins TRBV11-2 to TRBJ2-2, with D perhaps matching TRBD1 or TRBD2 (5 bases each). Trimming stripped 7 bases from V and 6 bases from J, with 21 bases between. Germline CDR1 SGHAT, CDR2 FQNNGV. The length of the CDR3 is 16 residues. The CDR3 nucleotides read TGTGCCAGCACCCCGATCCGGGACCATGGGGCCGGGGAGCTGTTTTTT. Amino acids: CASTPIRDHGAGELFF. Filled out from reference TRBV11-2 and TRBJ2-2, the complete variable domain reads EAGVAQSPRYKIIEKRQSVAFWCNPISGHATLYWYQQILGQGPKLLIQFQNNGVVDDSQLPKDRFSAERLKGVDSTLKIQPAKLEDSAVYLCASTPIRDHGAGELFFGEGSRLTVL.

The chain uses TRBV10-3 and TRBJ2-1; D might be TRBD2 (6 bases). From germline, CDR1 is ENHRY and CDR2 SYGVKD. CDR3 length: 15 amino acids. V was trimmed by 1 base and J by 4 bases, leaving 11 bases between them. The CDR3 region is CAISELGGEYNEQFF. In DNA form, the CDR3 reads TGTGCCATCAGTGAGTTGGGGGGAGAATACAATGAGCAGTTCTTC.

The chain couples TRBV4-3 to TRBJ2-3; D ambiguous. V shed 3 bases and J shed 5 bases, with 12 bases lying between them. Germline values: CDR1 LGHNA, CDR2 YSLEER. This CDR3 comprises 14 residues. The CDR3 sequence is CASSQPPFLDTQYF. CDR3 DNA sequence: TGCGCCAGCAGCCAGCCCCCATTCTTAGATACGCAGTATTTT.

The genes are TRBV5-1 and TRBJ2-7; 16 nucleotides line up with TRBD2. Germline V gene data show CDR1 as SGHRS and CDR2 as YFSETQ. The V gene end was trimmed by 4 bases and the J gene end by 6 bases; junction bases not matched to a gene: 7. The CDR3 spans 16 residues. The chain's CDR3 is CASSAGLAGGPSEQYF. CDR3 nucleotide sequence: TGCGCCAGCAGCGCGGGACTAGCGGGAGGGCCGTCCGAGCAGTACTTC.

The chain combines TRBV4-2 with TRBJ2-7; 7 bases agree with TRBD2. Germline-derived CDR1 and CDR2 are LGHNA and YNFKEQ. The CDR3 totals 15 residues. V dropped 3 bases and J dropped 2; count of bases not matched to a gene: 7. The CDR3 spells CASSQVRAGTYEQYF. As DNA, the CDR3 is TGTGCCAGCAGCCAGGTGAGAGCGGGGACCTACGAGCAGTACTTC.

The genes are TRBV13 and TRBJ2-6; 13 bases line up with TRBD2. Germline V gene lookup returns CDR1 PRHDT and CDR2 FYEKMQ (reference sequence). With V trimmed by 4 bases and J by 0 bases, 6 bases remained unmatched. The length of the CDR3 is 19 residues. CDR3 DNA sequence: TGTGCCAGCAGCTCCCGAAGGACTAGCGGGAGCTCTGGGGCCAACGTCCTGACTTTC. Encoded protein: CASSSRRTSGSSGANVLTF.

This sequence joins TRBV6-5 and TRBJ1-1, with D possibly TRBD1 on 5 matching bases. Trimming stripped 6 bases from V and 2 bases from J, with 16 bases between. Germline CDR1 MNHEY, CDR2 SVGAGI. The CDR3 runs to 15 residues. The CDR3 loop reads CASRPGAVSNTEAFF. The CDR3 nucleotides read TGTGCCAGCAGACCTGGGGCAGTCAGTAACACTGAAGCTTTCTTT.

This rearrangement joins TRBV7-9 to TRBJ1-2; 9 nucleotides line up with TRBD1. In germline, CDR1 is SEHNR, CDR2 FQNEAQ (reference sequence). CDR3 length: 16 amino acids. CDR3 bases: TGTGCAATTCTCCGCGGGACAGGGACCAACAACTATGGCTACACCTTC. Translating it yields CAILRGTGTNNYGYTF.

In this sample, this clone turned up a few times. The gene calls are TRBV19 and TRBJ1-1; D is perhaps TRBD1 (6 bases). V was trimmed by 2 bases and J by 3 bases, leaving 10 bases between them. Germline values: CDR1 LNHDA, CDR2 SQIVND (reference sequence). This CDR3 is 14 amino acids long. The CDR3 DNA reads TGTGCCAGTAGTATACGGACAGTGGACACTGAAGCTTTCTTT. Its translation: CASSIRTVDTEAFF.